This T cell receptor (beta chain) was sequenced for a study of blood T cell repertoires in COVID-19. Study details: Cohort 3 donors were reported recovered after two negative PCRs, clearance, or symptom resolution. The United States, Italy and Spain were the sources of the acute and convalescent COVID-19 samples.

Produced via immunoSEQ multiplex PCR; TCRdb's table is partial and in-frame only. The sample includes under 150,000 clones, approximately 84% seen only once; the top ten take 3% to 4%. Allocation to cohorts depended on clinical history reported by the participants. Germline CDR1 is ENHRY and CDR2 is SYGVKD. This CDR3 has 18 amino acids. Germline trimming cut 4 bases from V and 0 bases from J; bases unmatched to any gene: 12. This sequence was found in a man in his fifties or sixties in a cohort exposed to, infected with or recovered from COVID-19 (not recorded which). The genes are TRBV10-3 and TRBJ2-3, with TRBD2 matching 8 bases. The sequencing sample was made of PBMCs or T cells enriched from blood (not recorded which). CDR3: CAISGGRSGGPSTDTQYF. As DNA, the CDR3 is TGTGCCATCAGTGGAGGGCGGAGCGGGGGCCCTAGCACAGATACGCAGTATTTT.